Reported below is one T cell receptor (beta chain). By sample share, this clone is medium-sized (0.01 to 0.1%). The clone's antigen remains unknown. Mismatch with germline at one junction end may stem from a read error. The sample's time point, from its label and the paper: about 28 days (+/-7) after the second vaccine dose. AZD1222 recipients given second doses at about 4 weeks or at about 12 weeks were pooled, since spike-specific TCR depth and breadth were not found to differ between the two schedules. Vaccinee samples came from UK trials COV001 and COV002, including a single-blind randomized controlled phase 2/3 trial of AZD1222 (ChAdOx1 nCoV-19) in healthy adults. Trial participant PBMC samples were collected at day 0 and day 28 after the second dose for TCRbeta chain sequencing. The CDR3 numbers 16 residues from cysteine through phenylalanine. The only DNA kept is the CDR3, 48 bases in frame from the first base. As encoded in the germline V gene (reference sequence), CDR1 is SSHAT while CDR2 is FNYEAQ.

The CDR3 regions of human TCRbeta chains were analyzed by immunosequencing. Turning to the authors' computational methods: TCRs in the repertoires were compared against a reference library of SARS-CoV-2-specific TCRs that had been generated with the MIRA antigen-specificity platform. Breadth was defined as the fraction of unique TCRs that were SARS-CoV-2-associated, and depth was defined as the fraction of total T cells that were SARS-CoV-2-associated. Using the MIRA data, every spike-specific TCR was mapped to the spike region that the TCR reacted to and assigned to either a CD4 or a CD8 class. Log10-transformed breadth and depth values were compared by one-way ANOVA with Sidak's multiple comparisons tests. TCRdb mirrors the immuneACCESS table, restricted to in-frame sequences. Some clones are absent from its copies; in checked studies, under half trace to an unresolved V gene, and the reason for the others is unknown. V and J calls and clone size are those listed in that table; D and trimming were worked out from the DNA. The sample yields approximately 140,000 clones; roughly 90% were counted once. 3% to 4% of the sample rests with the top ten.

This entry is derived from a study of T cell responses to AZD1222 COVID-19 vaccine (dated by TCRdb to about 2021). Concerning the study at large: TCR sequencing covered 233 trial participants: approximately 200 given two doses of AZD1222 and 26 given two doses of MenACWY control vaccine. Trial participants were enrolled by age into subgroups of 18-55, 56-69 and 70-plus years, and around 150, 28 and 57 TCR-sequenced participants, respectively, were included in these subgroups.

Study-wide findings and limitations: CD4 TCRs associated with the vaccine covered the entire spike protein, and the dominant responses were in regions 160-218 and 743-854. Because no day 14 peak-response samples were available, the repertoires could be characterized only after the peak T cell response. Spike-specific TCR breadth and depth rose significantly after two AZD1222 doses compared with day 0 and with MenACWY recipients. Most participants were white British and females outnumbered males, and the authors suggested that clonal diversity may have been underestimated. Nearly half of unique spike-specific TCRs reportedly recognized epitopes outside regions mutated in the B.1.351 and B.1.1.7 variants. Conclusions about previously exposed vaccinees were limited because only a handful of AZD1222 recipients were SARS-CoV-2 seropositive at baseline. The 56-69-year group was small, and its depth increase did not reach significance, likely because of low power.

The source material was peripheral blood, sampled 28 days after the second AZD1222 dose. The sequence was obtained from an adult who received the AZD1222 COVID-19 vaccine. The chain is assembled from TRBV7-7 and TRBJ2-1, with TRBD2 matching 15 junction bases. This receptor carries the CDR3 CASSLGTSGRSGAQFF. The nucleotide sequence reads as follows: TGTGCTAGCAGCTTGGGGACTAGCGGGAGGTCGGGAGCGCAGTTCTTC.